Detailed here is one T cell receptor beta chain. These data come from a study of blood T cell repertoires in COVID-19. Study details: Sources were T cells, B-cell-depleted T cells, or PBMCs; the material itself was cDNA or gDNA.

The CDR3 runs 13 residues. Germline V CDR1 and CDR2: SGHAT, FQNNGV. Trimming left V 4 bases short and J 6 bases short, with 13 bases between. Methods used by the authors: Estimated nucleated cell counts came from reference gene primer amplification. This table comes from immunoSEQ multiplex PCR, and its TCRdb copy is limited to in-frame clones, with some not included. V and J calls and clone size come straight from that table; D and trimming were deduced from the DNA. Among more than 300,000 clones listed, around 90% were seen once. The V and J genes are TRBV11-2 and TRBJ2-7, with D possibly matching TRBD2 (6 bases). Sample: peripheral blood. The clonotype was recovered from a man younger than 35 who had recovered from COVID-19. As DNA, the CDR3 is TGTGCCAGCAGCTCCGCGGGGATTGGCGAGCAGTACTTC. This gives the protein CASSSAGIGEQYF.